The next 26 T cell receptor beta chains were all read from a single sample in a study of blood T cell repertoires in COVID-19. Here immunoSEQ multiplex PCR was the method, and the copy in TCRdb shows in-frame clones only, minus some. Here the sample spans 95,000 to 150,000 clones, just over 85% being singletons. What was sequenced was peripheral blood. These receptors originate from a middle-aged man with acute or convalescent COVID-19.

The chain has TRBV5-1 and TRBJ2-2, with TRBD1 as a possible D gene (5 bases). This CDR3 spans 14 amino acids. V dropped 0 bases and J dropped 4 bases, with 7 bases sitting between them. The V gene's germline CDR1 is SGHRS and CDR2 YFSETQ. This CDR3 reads CASSLAGATGELFF. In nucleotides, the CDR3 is TGCGCCAGCAGCTTGGCTGGGGCCACCGGGGAGCTGTTTTTT. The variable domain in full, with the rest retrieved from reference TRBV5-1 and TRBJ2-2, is KAGVTQTPRYLIKTRGQQVTLSCSPISGHRSVSWYQQTPGQGLQFLFEYFSETQRNKGNFPGRFSGRQFSNSRSEMNVSTLELGDSALYLCASSLAGATGELFFGEGSRLTVL.

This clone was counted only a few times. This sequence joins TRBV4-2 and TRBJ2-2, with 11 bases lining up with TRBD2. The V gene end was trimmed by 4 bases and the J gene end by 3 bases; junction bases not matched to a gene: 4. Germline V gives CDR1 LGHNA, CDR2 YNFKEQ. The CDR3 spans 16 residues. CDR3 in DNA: TGTGCCAGCAGCCCGGGACTAGCGGACGACACCGGGGAGCTGTTTTTT. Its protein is CASSPGLADDTGELFF.

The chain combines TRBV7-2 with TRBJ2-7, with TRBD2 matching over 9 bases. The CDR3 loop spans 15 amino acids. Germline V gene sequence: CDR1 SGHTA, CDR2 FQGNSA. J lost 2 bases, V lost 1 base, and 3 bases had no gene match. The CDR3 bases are TGTGCCAGCAGCTTAGAGGGACTAGCAACCTACGAGCAGTACTTC. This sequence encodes CASSLEGLATYEQYF.

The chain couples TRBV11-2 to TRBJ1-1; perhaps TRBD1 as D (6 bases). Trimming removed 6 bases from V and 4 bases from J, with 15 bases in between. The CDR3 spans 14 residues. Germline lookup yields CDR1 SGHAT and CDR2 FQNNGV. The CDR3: CASRTTGSGTEAFF. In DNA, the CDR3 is TGTGCCAGCAGAACGACAGGATCTGGCACTGAAGCTTTCTTT.

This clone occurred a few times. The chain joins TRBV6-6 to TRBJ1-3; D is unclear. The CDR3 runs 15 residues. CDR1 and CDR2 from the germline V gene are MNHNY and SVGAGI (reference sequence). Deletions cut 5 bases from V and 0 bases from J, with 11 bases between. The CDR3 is CASSKVDYSGNTIYF. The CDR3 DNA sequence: TGTGCCAGCAGTAAAGTTGACTACTCTGGAAACACCATATATTTT.

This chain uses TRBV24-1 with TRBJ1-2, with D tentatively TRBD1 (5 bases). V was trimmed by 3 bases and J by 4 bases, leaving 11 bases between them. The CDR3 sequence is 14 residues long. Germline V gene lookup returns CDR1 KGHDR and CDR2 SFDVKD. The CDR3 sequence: CATSDPAGSYGYTF. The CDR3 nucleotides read TGTGCCACCAGTGATCCCGCAGGGTCCTATGGCTACACCTTC.

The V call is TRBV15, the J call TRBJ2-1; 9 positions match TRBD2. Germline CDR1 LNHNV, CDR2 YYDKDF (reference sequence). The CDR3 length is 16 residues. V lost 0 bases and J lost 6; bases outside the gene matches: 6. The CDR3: CATSRDLTGLANEQFF. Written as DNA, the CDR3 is TGTGCCACCAGCAGAGACTTAACGGGACTAGCCAATGAGCAGTTCTTC.

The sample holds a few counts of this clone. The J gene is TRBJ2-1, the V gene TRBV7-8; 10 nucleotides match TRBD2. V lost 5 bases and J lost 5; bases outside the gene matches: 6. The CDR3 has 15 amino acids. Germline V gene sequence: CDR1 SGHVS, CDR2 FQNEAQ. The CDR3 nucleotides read TGTGCCAGCAGCCTCGGGACTAGCGCGGACAATGAGCAGTTCTTC. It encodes CASSLGTSADNEQFF.

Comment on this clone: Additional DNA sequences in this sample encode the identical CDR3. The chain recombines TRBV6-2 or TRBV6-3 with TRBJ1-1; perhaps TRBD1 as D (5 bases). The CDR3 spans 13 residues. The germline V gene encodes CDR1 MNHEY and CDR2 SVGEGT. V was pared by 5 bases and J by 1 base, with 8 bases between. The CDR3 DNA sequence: TGTGCCAGCAGTACTGACAGGAACACTGAAGCTTTCTTT. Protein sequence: CASSTDRNTEAFF.

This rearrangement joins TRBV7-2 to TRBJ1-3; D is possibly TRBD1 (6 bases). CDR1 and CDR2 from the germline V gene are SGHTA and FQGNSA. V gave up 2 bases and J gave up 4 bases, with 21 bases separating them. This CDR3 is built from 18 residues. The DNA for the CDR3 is TGTGCCAGCAGCTTAAGACAGGCAGGCTCAAGAGAAGGAAACACCATATATTTT. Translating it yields CASSLRQAGSREGNTIYF.

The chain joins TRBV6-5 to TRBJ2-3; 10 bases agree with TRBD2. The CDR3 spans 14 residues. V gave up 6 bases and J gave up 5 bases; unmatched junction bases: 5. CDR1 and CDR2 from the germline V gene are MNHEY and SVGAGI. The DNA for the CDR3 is TGTGCCAGCAGCGAGACTAGCGGGTTAGATACGCAGTATTTT. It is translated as CASSETSGLDTQYF.

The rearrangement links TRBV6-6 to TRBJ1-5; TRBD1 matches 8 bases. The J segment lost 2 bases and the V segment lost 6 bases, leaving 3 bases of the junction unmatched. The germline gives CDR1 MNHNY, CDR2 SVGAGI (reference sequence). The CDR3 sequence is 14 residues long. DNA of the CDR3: TGTGCCAGCAGCCTGACAGGGGGCAATCAGCCCCAGCATTTT. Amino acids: CASSLTGGNQPQHF.

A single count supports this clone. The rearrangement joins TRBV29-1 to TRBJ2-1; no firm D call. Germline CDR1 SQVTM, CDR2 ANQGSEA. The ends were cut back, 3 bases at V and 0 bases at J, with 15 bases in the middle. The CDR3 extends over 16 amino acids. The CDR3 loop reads CSVERSGSSSYNEQFF. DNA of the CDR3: TGCAGCGTTGAGCGATCGGGTAGCAGCTCCTACAATGAGCAGTTCTTC.

DNA for the CDR3: TGTGCCAGCAGCTTGGATGGACAGGCGTTCACAGATACGCAGTATTTT. The encoded protein is CASSLDGQAFTDTQYF. V usage is TRBV7-9 and J usage is TRBJ2-3; TRBD1 matches 7 bases. The length of the CDR3 is 16 residues. Trimming at V came to 3 bases and at J to 2 bases, leaving 8 bases not matched to a gene. CDR1 and CDR2 (germline): SEHNR, FQNEAQ (reference sequence).

CDR3 DNA: TGTGCCAGCAGCCTACTAGCGGGGGGTGGGGCAGATACGCAGTATTTT. It specifies CASSLLAGGGADTQYF. This chain joins TRBV6-2 or TRBV6-3 and TRBJ2-3; the match to TRBD2 covers 12 bases. The trim removed 6 bases at V and 4 bases at J, leaving 8 bases unmatched. Germline CDR1 reads MNHEY; CDR2 reads SVGEGT. The CDR3 consists of 16 residues.

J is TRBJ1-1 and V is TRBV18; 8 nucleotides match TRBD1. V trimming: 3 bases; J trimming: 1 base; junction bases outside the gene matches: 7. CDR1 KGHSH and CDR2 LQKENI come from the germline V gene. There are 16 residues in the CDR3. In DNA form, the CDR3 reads TGTGCCAGCTCACCGTCATTCGGACAGGGGAACACTGAAGCTTTCTTT. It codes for CASSPSFGQGNTEAFF.

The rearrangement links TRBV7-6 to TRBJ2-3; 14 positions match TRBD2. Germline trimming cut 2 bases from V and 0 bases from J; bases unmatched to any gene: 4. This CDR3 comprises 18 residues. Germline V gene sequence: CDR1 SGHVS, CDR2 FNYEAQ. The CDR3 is CASSLLGLAGGSTDTQYF. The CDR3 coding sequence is TGTGCCAGCAGCTTACTCGGACTAGCGGGGGGTAGCACAGATACGCAGTATTTT.

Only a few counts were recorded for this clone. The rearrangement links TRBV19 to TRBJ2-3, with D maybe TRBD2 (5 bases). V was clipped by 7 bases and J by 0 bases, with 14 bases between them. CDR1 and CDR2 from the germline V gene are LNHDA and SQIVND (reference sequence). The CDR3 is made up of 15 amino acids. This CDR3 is CASTPAGFSTDTQYF. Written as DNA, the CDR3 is TGTGCCAGTACCCCCGCGGGCTTTAGCACAGATACGCAGTATTTT.

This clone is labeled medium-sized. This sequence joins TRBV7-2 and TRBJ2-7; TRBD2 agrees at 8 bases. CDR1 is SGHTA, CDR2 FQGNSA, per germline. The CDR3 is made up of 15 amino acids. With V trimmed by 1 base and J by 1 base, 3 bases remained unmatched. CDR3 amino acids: CASSLGGGKSYEQYF. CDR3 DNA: TGTGCCAGCAGCTTAGGCGGGGGGAAGTCCTACGAGCAGTACTTC.

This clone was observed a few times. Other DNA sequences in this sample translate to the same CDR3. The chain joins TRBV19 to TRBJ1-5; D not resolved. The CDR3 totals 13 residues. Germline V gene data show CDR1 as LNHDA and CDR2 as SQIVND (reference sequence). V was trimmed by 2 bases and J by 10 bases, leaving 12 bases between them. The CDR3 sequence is CASSITGNQPQHF. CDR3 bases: TGTGCCAGTAGTATAACCGGTAACCAACCCCAGCATTTT.

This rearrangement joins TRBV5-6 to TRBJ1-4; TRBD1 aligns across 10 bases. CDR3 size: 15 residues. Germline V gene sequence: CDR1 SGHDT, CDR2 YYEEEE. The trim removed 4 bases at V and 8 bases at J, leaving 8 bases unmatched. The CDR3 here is CASSRRDRGWEKLFF. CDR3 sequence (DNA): TGTGCCAGCAGCCGCCGGGACAGGGGTTGGGAAAAACTGTTTTTT.

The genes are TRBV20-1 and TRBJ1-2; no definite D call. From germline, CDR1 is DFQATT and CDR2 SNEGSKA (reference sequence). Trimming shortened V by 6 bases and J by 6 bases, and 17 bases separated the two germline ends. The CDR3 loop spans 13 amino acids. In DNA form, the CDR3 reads TGCAGTGCCAGTCCCCCGGGAGGCCATGGCTACACCTTC. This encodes CSASPPGGHGYTF.

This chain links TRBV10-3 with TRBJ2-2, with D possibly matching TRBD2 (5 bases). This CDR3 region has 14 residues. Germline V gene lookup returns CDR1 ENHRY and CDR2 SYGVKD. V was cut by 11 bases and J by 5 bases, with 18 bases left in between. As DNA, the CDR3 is TGTGCCGCACGGGAAGGATTTGTAACCGGGGAGCTGTTTTTT. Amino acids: CAAREGFVTGELFF.

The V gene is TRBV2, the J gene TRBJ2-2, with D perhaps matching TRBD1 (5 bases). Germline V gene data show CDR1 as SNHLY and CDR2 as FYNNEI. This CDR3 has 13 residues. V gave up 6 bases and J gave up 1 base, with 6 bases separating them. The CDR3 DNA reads TGTGCCAGCAGACAGGAGAACACCGGGGAGCTGTTTTTT. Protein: CASRQENTGELFF.

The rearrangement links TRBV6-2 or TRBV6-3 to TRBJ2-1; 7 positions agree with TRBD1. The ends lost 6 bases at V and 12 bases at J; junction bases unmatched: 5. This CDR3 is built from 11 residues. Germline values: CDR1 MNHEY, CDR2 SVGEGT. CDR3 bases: TGTGCCAGCAGCTCTACAGGGGTGCAGTTCTTC. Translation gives CASSSTGVQFF.

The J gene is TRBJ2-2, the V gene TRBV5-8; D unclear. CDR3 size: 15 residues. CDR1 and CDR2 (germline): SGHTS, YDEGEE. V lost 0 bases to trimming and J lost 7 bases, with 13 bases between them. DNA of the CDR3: TGTGCCAGCAGCTTGGCCACGAGAGTCGGCGGGGAGCTGTTTTTT. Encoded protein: CASSLATRVGGELFF. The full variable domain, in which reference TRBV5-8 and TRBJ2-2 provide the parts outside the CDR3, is EAGVTQSPTHLIKTRGQQATLRCSPISGHTSVYWYQQALGLGLQFLLWYDEGEERNRGNFPPRFSGRQFPNYSSELNVNALELEDSALYLCASSLATRVGGELFFGEGSRLTVL.